Listed below are T cell receptor beta chains from one sample, sequenced in a study of T cell repertoires in cytomegalovirus infection. TCRdb reprocessed the reads via MiXCR and lists one record per CDR3 protein. The data hold 290,000 or so distinct CDR3 sequences, with 8% to 10% observed a single time. The sequenced sample was PBMCs. All receptors derive from a human donor in good health (CMV status not recorded). Some clones in this sample may be carry-over from other donors' samples. CDR3s include the opening cysteine and the closing phenylalanine or tryptophan. D genes are given only for firm matches. Each size is once, few, many, or a class for an expanded clone.

V gene	clone size	D gene	J gene	CDR3 DNA	CDR3 protein
TRBV19	many	TRBD1	TRBJ1-1	TGTGCCAGTAGTTTAACCAACGACAGGGGTAAATTTGAAGCTTTCTTT	CASSLTNDRGKFEAFF
TRBV12-3/TRBV12-4	many	TRBD1	TRBJ1-1	TGTGCCAGCAGTCCCCCCGGGACAGCTTTCACTGAAGCTTTCTTT	CASSPPGTAFTEAFF
TRBV7-9	many	TRBD1	TRBJ1-1	TGTGCCAGCAGTTATACAGGGGGGTTACTGAACACTGAAGCTTTCTTT	CASSYTGGLLNTEAFF
TRBV12-3/TRBV12-4	many	.	TRBJ1-2	TGTGCCAGCAGCCCCAGGACAGTGTCTCGCATCTATGGCTACACCTTC	CASSPRTVSRIYGYTF
TRBV20-1	many	.	TRBJ1-2	TGCAGTGCTGCCACAGGAGGAAGTCCTGGCTACACCTTC	CSAATGGSPGYTF
TRBV20-1	few	TRBD2	TRBJ2-1	TGCAGTGCCTTCGGGGGGGCAAATGAGCAGTTCTTC	CSAFGGANEQFF
TRBV6-1	few	.	TRBJ1-1	TGTGCCAGCAGTGACCGGACGGCCGGGAACACTGAAGCTTTCTTT	CASSDRTAGNTEAFF
TRBV28	many	.	TRBJ1-6	TGTGCCAGCAGCAACCCCCCGGGGCGGTCACCCCTCCACTTT	CASSNPPGRSPLHF
TRBV27	many	.	TRBJ2-7	TGTGCCAGCAGTTTCGGCTGGACCTACGAGCAGTACTTC	CASSFGWTYEQYF
TRBV11-1	many	.	TRBJ2-1	TGTGCCAGCAGCTTAGGACCCGGCCTCCAGGGACCGCAGTTCTTC	CASSLGPGLQGPQFF